The rows below give T cell receptor beta chains drawn from one sample of a study of human T cells and chemical hapten exposure. MiXCR, applied by TCRdb to the RACE reads, yields one record per CDR3 protein. The table shows tens of thousands of distinct CDR3 sequences, with 12% occurring only once. This sample comprised whole blood, obtained in connection with sensitization to the hapten diphenylcyclopropenone (DPC). These receptors all come from a woman aged 40 to 50 with alopecia areata. Some clones in this sample may be carry-over from other donors' samples. CDR3s include the opening cysteine and the closing phenylalanine or tryptophan. D genes are given only for firm matches. Part of the rows lack a size; the others show once, few, many or a class for expanded clones.

few	TRBV4-1	NA	TRBJ1-5	CASSQEGVRNQPQHF	TGCGCCAGCAGCCAAGAAGGGGTTCGCAATCAGCCCCAGCATTTT
many	TRBV28	NA	TRBJ2-1	CATIFRPSAYNEQFF	TGTGCCACCATCTTCCGGCCTAGCGCGTACAATGAGCAGTTCTTC
few	TRBV29-1	TRBD1	TRBJ2-5	CSVAQGAGETQYF	TGCAGCGTTGCCCAGGGGGCAGGGGAGACCCAGTACTTC
many	TRBV19	TRBD1	TRBJ1-5	CASGRGGLNQPQHF	TGTGCCAGTGGAAGAGGGGGCCTCAATCAGCCCCAGCATTTT
many	TRBV20-1	TRBD1	TRBJ1-6	CSARRGQGSSYNSPLHF	TGCAGTGCTAGAAGGGGACAGGGAAGCTCCTATAATTCACCCCTCCACTTT
few	TRBV20-1	NA	TRBJ1-1	CSARRSGTGTEAFF	TGCAGTGCTAGAAGGAGTGGCACTGGGACTGAAGCTTTCTTT
NA	TRBV12-3/TRBV12-4	TRBD2	TRBJ2-1	CASSLGGLAYEQFF	TGTGCCAGCAGTTTAGGGGGACTAGCTTACGAGCAGTTCTTC
NA	TRBV4-1	NA	TRBJ2-7	CASSQEPSVGRDEEQYF	TGCGCCAGCAGCCAAGAGCCCTCCGTGGGCAGGGATGAGGAGCAGTACTTC
many	TRBV18	TRBD1	TRBJ2-3	CASSPDRATDTQYF	TGTGCCAGCTCACCGGACAGGGCCACAGATACGCAGTATTTT
NA	TRBV18	NA	TRBJ2-3	CASSPGPTPDTQYF	TGTGCCAGCTCACCCGGGCCCACCCCAGATACGCAGTATTTT
many	TRBV23-1	NA	TRBJ1-1	CASRGTPAEAFF	TGCGCCAGCAGAGGAACACCCGCTGAAGCTTTCTTT
many	TRBV20-1	NA	TRBJ1-1	CSTTVGDTEAFF	TGCAGTACGACGGTGGGGGACACTGAAGCTTTCTTT
NA	TRBV28	NA	TRBJ2-4	CASSLTRGNIQYF	TGTGCCAGCAGTCTCACTAGGGGGAACATTCAGTACTTC
many	TRBV20-1	NA	TRBJ1-1	CSASRGGRGTEAFF	TGCAGTGCTAGTAGGGGAGGGCGGGGGACTGAAGCTTTCTTT
NA	TRBV12-3/TRBV12-4	NA	TRBJ1-3	CASSDSGGNTIYF	TGTGCCAGCAGTGACTCTGGGGGAAACACCATATATTTT
medium-sized	TRBV11-2	TRBD2	TRBJ2-5	CASSLVLREQETQYF	TGTGCCAGCAGCTTAGTGTTGCGGGAGCAAGAGACCCAGTACTTC